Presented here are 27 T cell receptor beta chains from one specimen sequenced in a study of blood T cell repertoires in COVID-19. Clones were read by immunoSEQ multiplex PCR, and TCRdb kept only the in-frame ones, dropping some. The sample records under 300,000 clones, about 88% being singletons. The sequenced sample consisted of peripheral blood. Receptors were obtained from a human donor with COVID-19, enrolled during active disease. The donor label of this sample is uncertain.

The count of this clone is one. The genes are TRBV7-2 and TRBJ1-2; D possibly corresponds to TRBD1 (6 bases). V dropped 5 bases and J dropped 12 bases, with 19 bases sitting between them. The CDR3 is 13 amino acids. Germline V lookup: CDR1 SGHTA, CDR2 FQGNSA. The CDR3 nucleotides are TGTGCCAGCAGCGGAGATACAGGGTCCCTAGACACCTTC. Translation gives CASSGDTGSLDTF.

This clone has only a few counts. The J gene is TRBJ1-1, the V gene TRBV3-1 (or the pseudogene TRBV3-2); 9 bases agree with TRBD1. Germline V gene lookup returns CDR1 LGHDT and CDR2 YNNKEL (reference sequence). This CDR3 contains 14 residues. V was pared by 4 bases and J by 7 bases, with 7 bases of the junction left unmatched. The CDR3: CASSPTGGLSEAFF. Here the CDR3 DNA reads TGTGCCAGCAGCCCCACAGGGGGCCTAAGTGAAGCTTTCTTT.

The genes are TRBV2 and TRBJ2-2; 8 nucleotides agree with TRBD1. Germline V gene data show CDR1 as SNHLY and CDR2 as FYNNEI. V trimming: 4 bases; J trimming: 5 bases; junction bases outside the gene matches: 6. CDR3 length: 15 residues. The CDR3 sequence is CASSVVGTGTGELFF. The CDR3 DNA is TGTGCCAGCAGTGTAGTCGGGACAGGAACCGGGGAGCTGTTTTTT.

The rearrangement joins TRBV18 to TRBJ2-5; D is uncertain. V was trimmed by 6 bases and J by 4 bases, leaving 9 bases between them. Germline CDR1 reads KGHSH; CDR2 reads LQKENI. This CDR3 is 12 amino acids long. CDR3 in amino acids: CASSPPSETQYF. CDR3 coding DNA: TGTGCCAGCTCCCCTCCGTCAGAGACCCAGTACTTC. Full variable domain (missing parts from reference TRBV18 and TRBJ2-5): NAGVMQNPRHLVRRRGQEARLRCSPMKGHSHVYWYRQLPEEGLKFMVYLQKENIIDESGMPKERFSAEFPKEGPSILRIQQVVRGDSAAYFCASSPPSETQYFGPGTRLLVL.

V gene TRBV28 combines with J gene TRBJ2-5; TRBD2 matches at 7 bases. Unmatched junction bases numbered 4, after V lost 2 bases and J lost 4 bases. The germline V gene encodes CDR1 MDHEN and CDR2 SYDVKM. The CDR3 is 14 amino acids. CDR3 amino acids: CASSLERGRETQYF. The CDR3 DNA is TGTGCCAGCAGTTTAGAGCGGGGACGAGAGACCCAGTACTTC.

The CDR3 nucleotides are TGTGCCAGCAGCCATGCTAGCGGGCGTCCCCCCTACGAGCAGTACTTC. Protein: CASSHASGRPPYEQYF. The rearrangement joins TRBV3-1 (or the pseudogene TRBV3-2) to TRBJ2-7, with TRBD2 identical over 8 bases. With V trimmed by 3 bases and J by 2 bases, 9 bases remained unmatched. CDR1 LGHDT and CDR2 YNNKEL come from the germline V gene (reference sequence). The CDR3 has 16 residues.

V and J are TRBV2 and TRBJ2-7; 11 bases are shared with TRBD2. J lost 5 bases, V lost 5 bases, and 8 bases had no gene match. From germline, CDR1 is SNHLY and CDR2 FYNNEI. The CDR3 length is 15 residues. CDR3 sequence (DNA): TGTGCCAGCAGTCCCTCTAGCGGGAGGTTCGACGAGCAGTACTTC. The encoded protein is CASSPSSGRFDEQYF.

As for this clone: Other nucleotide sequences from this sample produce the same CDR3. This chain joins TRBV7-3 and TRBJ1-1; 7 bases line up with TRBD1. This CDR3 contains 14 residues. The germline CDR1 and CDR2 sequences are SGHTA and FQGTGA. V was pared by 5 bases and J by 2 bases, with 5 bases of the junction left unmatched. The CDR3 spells CASSPGGPNTEAFF. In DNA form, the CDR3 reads TGTGCCAGCAGCCCAGGGGGGCCAAACACTGAAGCTTTCTTT.

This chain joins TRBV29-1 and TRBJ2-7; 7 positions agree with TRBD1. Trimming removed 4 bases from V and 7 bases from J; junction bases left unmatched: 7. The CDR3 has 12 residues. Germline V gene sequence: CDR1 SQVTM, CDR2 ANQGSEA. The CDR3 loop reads CSVVQGVREQYF. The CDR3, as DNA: TGCAGCGTTGTTCAGGGGGTCCGAGAGCAGTACTTC.

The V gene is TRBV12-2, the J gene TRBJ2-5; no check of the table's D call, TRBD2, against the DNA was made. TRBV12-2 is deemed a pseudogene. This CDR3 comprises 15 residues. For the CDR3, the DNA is TGTGCAAGTCGCCTAGAACTAGCGGGAGAAGAGACCCAGTACTTC. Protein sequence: CASRLELAGEETQYF.

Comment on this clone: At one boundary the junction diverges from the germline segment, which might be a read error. The CDR3 region is CASSSTLAGGPGTQYF. CDR3 sequence (DNA): TGTGCTAGCAGCTCTACACTAGCGGGAGGGCCGGGGACCCAGTACTTC. The rearrangement uses TRBV7-7 and TRBJ2-5; 13 bases agree with TRBD2. Germline V gives CDR1 SSHAT, CDR2 FNYEAQ (reference sequence). This CDR3 is 16 amino acids long.

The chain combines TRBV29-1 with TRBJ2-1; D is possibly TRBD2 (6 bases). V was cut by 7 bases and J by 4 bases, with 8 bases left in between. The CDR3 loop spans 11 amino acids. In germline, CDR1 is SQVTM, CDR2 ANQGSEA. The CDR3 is CSGLVYNEQFF. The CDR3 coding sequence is TGCAGCGGACTAGTTTACAATGAGCAGTTCTTC.

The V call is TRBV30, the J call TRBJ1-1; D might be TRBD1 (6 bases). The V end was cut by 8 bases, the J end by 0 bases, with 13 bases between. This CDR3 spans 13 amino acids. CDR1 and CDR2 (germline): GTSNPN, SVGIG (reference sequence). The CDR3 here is CARSDRMNTEAFF. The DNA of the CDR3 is TGTGCCCGCTCGGACAGAATGAACACTGAAGCTTTCTTT.

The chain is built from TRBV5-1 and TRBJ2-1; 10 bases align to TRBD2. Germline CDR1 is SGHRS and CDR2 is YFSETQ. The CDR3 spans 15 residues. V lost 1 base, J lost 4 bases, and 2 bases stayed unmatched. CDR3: CASSLRTSGYNEQFF. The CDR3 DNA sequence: TGCGCCAGCAGCTTGAGGACTAGCGGTTACAATGAGCAGTTCTTC.

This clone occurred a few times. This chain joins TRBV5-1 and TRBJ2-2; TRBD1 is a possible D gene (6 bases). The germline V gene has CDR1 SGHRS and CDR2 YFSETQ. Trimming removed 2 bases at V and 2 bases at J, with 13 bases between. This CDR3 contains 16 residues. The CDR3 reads CASSFYLDSNTGELFF. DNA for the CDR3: TGCGCCAGCAGCTTCTACTTGGACAGTAACACCGGGGAGCTGTTTTTT.

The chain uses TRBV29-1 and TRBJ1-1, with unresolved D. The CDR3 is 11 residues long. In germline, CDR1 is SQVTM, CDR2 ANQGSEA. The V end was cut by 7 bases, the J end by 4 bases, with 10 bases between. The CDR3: CSGIAGTEAFF. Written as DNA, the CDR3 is TGCAGCGGGATAGCGGGCACTGAAGCTTTCTTT.

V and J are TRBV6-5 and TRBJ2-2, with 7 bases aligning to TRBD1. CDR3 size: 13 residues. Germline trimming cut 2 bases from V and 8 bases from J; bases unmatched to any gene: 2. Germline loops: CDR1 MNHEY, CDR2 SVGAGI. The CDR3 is CASSYEGQGELFF. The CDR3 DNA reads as TGTGCCAGCAGTTACGAGGGACAGGGGGAGCTGTTTTTT.

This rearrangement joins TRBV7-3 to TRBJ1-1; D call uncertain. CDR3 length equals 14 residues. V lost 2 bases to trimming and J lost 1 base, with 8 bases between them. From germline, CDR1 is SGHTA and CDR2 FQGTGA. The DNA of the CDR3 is TGTGCCAGCAGCTTAGGACTGGAGAACACTGAAGCTTTCTTT. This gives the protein CASSLGLENTEAFF.

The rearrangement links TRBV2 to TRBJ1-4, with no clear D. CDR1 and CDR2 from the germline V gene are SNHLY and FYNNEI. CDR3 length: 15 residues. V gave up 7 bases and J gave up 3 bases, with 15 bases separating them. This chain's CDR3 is CASKSRGSPNEKLFF. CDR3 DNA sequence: TGTGCCAGCAAGTCCCGGGGTTCACCTAATGAAAAACTGTTTTTT. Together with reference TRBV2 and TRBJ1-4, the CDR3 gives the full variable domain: EPEVTQTPSHQVTQMGQEVILRCVPISNHLYFYWYRQILGQKVEFLVSFYNNEISEKSEIFDDQFSVERPDGSNFTLKIRSTKLEDSAMYFCASKSRGSPNEKLFFGSGTQLSVL.

In DNA, the CDR3 is TGTGCCAGCACCACATCCTGGACAGGGGTAAGGGGTGAGCAGTACTTC. Encoded protein: CASTTSWTGVRGEQYF. This chain links TRBV27 with TRBJ2-7; the match to TRBD1 covers 9 bases. The V segment lost 7 bases and the J segment 7 bases; nucleotides outside the gene matches: 17. The CDR3 contains 16 residues. Germline assignment: CDR1 MNHEY and CDR2 SMNVEV (reference sequence).

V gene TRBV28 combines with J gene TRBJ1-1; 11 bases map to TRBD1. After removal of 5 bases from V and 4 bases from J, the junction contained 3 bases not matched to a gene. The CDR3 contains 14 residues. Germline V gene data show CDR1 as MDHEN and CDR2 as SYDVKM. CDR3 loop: CASSRDRGITEAFF. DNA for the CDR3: TGTGCCAGCAGTCGGGACAGGGGGATCACTGAAGCTTTCTTT.

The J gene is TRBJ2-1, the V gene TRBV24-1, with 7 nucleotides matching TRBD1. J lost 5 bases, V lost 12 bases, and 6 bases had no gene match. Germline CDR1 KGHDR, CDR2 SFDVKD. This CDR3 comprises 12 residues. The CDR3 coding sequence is TGTGCCGCCCAGACAGGGAACAATGAGCAGTTCTTC. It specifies CAAQTGNNEQFF.

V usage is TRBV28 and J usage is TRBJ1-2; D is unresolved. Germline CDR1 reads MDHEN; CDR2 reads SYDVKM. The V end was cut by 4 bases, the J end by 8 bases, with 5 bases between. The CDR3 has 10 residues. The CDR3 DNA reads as TGTGCCAGCAGTTCCCAGGGCTACACCTTC. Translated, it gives CASSSQGYTF.

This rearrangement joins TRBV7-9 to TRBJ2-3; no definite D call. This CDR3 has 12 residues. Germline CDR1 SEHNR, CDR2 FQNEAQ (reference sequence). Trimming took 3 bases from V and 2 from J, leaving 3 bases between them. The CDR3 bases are TGTGCCAGCAGCTTCTCCACAGATACGCAGTATTTT. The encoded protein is CASSFSTDTQYF.

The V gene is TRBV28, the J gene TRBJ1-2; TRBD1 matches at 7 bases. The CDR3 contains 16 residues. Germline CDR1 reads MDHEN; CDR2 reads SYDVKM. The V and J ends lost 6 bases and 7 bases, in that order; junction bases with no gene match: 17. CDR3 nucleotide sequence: TGTGCCAGCAGCCCCCACAGGGGCCCCTCAATTGGTGGCTACACCTTC. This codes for CASSPHRGPSIGGYTF.

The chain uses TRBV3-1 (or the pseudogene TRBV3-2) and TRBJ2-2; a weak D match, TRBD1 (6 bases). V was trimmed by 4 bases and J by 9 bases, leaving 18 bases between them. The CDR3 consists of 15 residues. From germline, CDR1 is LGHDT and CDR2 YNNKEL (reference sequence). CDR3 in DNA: TGTGCCAGCAGCCCCTCAAGGGGGTGGGCCCGGGAGCTGTTTTTT. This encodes CASSPSRGWARELFF.

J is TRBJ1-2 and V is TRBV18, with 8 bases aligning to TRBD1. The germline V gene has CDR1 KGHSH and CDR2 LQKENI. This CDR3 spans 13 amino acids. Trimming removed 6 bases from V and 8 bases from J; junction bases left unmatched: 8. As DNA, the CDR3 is TGTGCCAGCTCGCTAGACAGGGGAGGAGGCTACACCTTC. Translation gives CASSLDRGGGYTF.